Shown below are 20 T cell receptor beta chains from a single sample sequenced in a study of cytomegalovirus exposure and HLA in healthy donors. Use of 60 Vbeta and 13 Jbeta primers characterized the PCR. Repertoires were generated with immunoSEQ multiplex PCR, while TCRdb's copy carries only in-frame clones and drops some. The sample holds roughly 110,000 clones, 82% seen once. The sequenced sample was PBMCs. All receptors derive from a man aged 45-65 years in good health and CMV-seronegative.

The chain recombines TRBV7-9 with TRBJ2-1; tentatively, D is TRBD1 (7 bases). The ends were cut back, 4 bases at V and 12 bases at J, with 16 bases in the middle. This CDR3 is built from 13 residues. Germline V lookup: CDR1 SEHNR, CDR2 FQNEAQ (reference sequence). In DNA form, the CDR3 reads TGTGCCAGCAGCTCAGGGGGGAAATGGAGGCAGTTCTTC. Residues: CASSSGGKWRQFF.

The chain recombines TRBV15 with TRBJ2-1; 9 bases match TRBD2. The CDR3 is 18 residues long. The V gene end was trimmed by 1 base and the J gene end by 7 bases; junction bases not matched to a gene: 14. CDR1 is LNHNV and CDR2 is YYDKDF in the germline V gene (reference sequence). CDR3 in amino acids: CATSRGFAGGLSGNEQFF. DNA for the CDR3: TGTGCCACCAGCAGAGGGTTCGCGGGGGGGCTCTCGGGAAATGAGCAGTTCTTC.

The chain uses TRBV27 and TRBJ1-1; TRBD1 matches at 10 bases. J gave up 11 bases and V 6 bases, and 18 bases lay outside the gene matches. Germline V lookup: CDR1 MNHEY, CDR2 SMNVEV (reference sequence). The CDR3 has 16 residues. DNA for the CDR3: TGTGCCAGCAGAGGGGGACAGGGGTTGGGGAATTCGGCCGCTTTCTTT. Translation gives CASRGGQGLGNSAAFF.

The chain recombines TRBV6-5 with TRBJ1-6; 7 nucleotides agree with TRBD1. This CDR3 comprises 15 residues. Looked up from germline, CDR1 is MNHEY and CDR2 is SVGAGI. V was clipped by 8 bases and J by 5 bases; unmatched bases: 9. CDR3 sequence: CASLRGRGDNSPLHF. Written as DNA, the CDR3 is TGTGCCAGCTTGAGGGGGCGCGGAGATAATTCACCCCTCCACTTT.

The rearrangement links TRBV11-2 to TRBJ1-2; D might be TRBD1 (5 bases). Trimming pared 4 bases from V and 4 bases from J, leaving 10 bases between. The CDR3 runs to 13 residues. Germline CDR1 is SGHAT and CDR2 is FQNNGV. CDR3 in amino acids: CASSSPRVYGYTF. In nucleotides, the CDR3 is TGTGCCAGCAGCTCTCCCAGGGTCTATGGCTACACCTTC.

The CDR3 region is CASSGGTDTQYF. The CDR3 DNA is TGTGCCAGCAGCGGAGGTACAGATACGCAGTATTTT. The V and J genes are TRBV6-6 and TRBJ2-3; D is possibly TRBD2 (5 bases). V shed 6 bases and J shed 3 bases, with 7 bases lying between them. The germline CDR1 and CDR2 sequences are MNHNY and SVGAGI (reference sequence). The length of the CDR3 is 12 residues.

This rearrangement joins TRBV19 to TRBJ2-3, with D possibly matching TRBD1 (5 bases). The CDR3 loop spans 14 amino acids. The germline V gene has CDR1 LNHDA and CDR2 SQIVND (reference sequence). Trimming cost V 7 bases and J 0 bases, with 11 bases left between them. CDR3: CASKDSLSTDTQYF. CDR3 in DNA: TGTGCCAGTAAAGACAGTTTAAGCACAGATACGCAGTATTTT. Filled out from reference TRBV19 and TRBJ2-3, the complete variable domain reads DGGITQSPKYLFRKEGQNVTLSCEQNLNHDAMYWYRQDPGQGLRLIYYSQIVNDFQKGDIAEGYSVSREKKESFPLTVTSAQKNPTAFYLCASKDSLSTDTQYFGPGTRLTVL.

The V and J genes are TRBV6-5 and TRBJ1-5; no clear D gene. V was trimmed by 0 bases and J by 0 bases, leaving 9 bases between them. The germline CDR1 and CDR2 sequences are MNHEY and SVGAGI. The CDR3 has 16 amino acids. CDR3 DNA sequence: TGTGCCAGCAGTTACTCGCGGGCAGATAGCAATCAGCCCCAGCATTTT. It encodes CASSYSRADSNQPQHF.

This clone has a handful of counts. The V and J genes are TRBV10-3 and TRBJ2-5; D perhaps matches TRBD1 (6 bases). The CDR3 consists of 13 residues. The germline CDR1 and CDR2 sequences are ENHRY and SYGVKD. The V and J ends lost 3 bases and 3 bases respectively, with 8 bases between them. DNA of the CDR3: TGTGCCATCAGTGAATACAGGGAAGAGACCCAGTACTTC. It is translated as CAISEYREETQYF.

The V call is TRBV7-8, the J call TRBJ1-3; no reliable D call. The CDR3 extends over 16 amino acids. V was cut by 5 bases and J by 0 bases, with 14 bases left in between. Per germline, CDR1 SGHVS and CDR2 FQNEAQ. The CDR3 bases are TGTGCCAGCAGCCCCGCGAGGCAACCCTCTGGAAACACCATATATTTT. This codes for CASSPARQPSGNTIYF.

The V call is TRBV6-1, the J call TRBJ1-2; D is perhaps TRBD1 (6 bases). CDR3 size: 13 residues. The V end lost 8 bases, the J end lost 6 bases, and 16 bases lay between the germline ends. The germline V gene encodes CDR1 MNHNS and CDR2 SASEGT. Here the CDR3 reads CASGAWGLDGYTF. The CDR3 DNA reads as TGTGCCAGCGGTGCCTGGGGGCTAGATGGCTACACCTTC.

The genes are TRBV6-1 and TRBJ2-7; D unclear. CDR1 and CDR2 from the germline V gene are MNHNS and SASEGT. Between the trimmed V and J ends, which lost 3 bases and 0 bases, there was a span of 6 bases. This CDR3 is 13 amino acids long. In nucleotides, the CDR3 is TGTGCCAGCAGTGAGGCCTTCTCCTACGAGCAGTACTTC. As protein: CASSEAFSYEQYF.

The V call is TRBV7-2, the J call TRBJ1-2; no clear D gene. V gave up 5 bases and J gave up 5 bases, with 12 bases separating them. The CDR3 has 13 residues. Germline CDR1 reads SGHTA; CDR2 reads FQGNSA. DNA for the CDR3: TGTGCCAGCAGCACGAGCCCCGATTATGGCTACACCTTC. Translating it yields CASSTSPDYGYTF. Combining the CDR3 with reference TRBV7-2 and TRBJ1-2 gives the whole variable domain GAGVSQSPSNKVTEKGKDVELRCDPISGHTALYWYRQSLGQGLEFLIYFQGNSAPDKSGLPSDRFSAERTGGSVSTLTIQRTQQEDSAVYLCASSTSPDYGYTFGSGTRLTVV.

This clone has a single count. DNA of the CDR3: TGTGCCAGTACTACGGGTACCTCGGCACAATATGGCTACACCTTC. Its protein is CASTTGTSAQYGYTF. The V gene is TRBV19, the J gene TRBJ1-2; D not certain. This CDR3 is built from 15 residues. V was pared by 7 bases and J by 5 bases, with 20 bases between. Looked up from germline, CDR1 is LNHDA and CDR2 is SQIVND (reference sequence).

This sequence joins TRBV28 and TRBJ1-6; D not certain. Germline V gene lookup returns CDR1 MDHEN and CDR2 SYDVKM. This CDR3 has 12 amino acids. Trimming took off 5 bases at V and 9 bases at J, with 8 bases between the two ends. In nucleotides, the CDR3 is TGTGCCAGCAGTATACCGGGTTCACCCCTCCACTTT. Protein: CASSIPGSPLHF.

This chain connects TRBV30 to TRBJ1-5, with D tentatively TRBD1 (6 bases). Germline CDR1 and CDR2: GTSNPN and SVGIG (reference sequence). CDR3 length: 15 residues. The germline V and J ends were trimmed by 1 base and 0 bases, with 10 bases remaining between them. CDR3 sequence: CAWSGGPISNQPQHF. CDR3 bases: TGTGCCTGGAGTGGGGGGCCCATTAGCAATCAGCCCCAGCATTTT.

The rearrangement joins TRBV25-1 to TRBJ1-6; tentative D call: TRBD1 (6 bases). Trimming stripped 6 bases from V and 9 bases from J, with 15 bases between. CDR1 and CDR2 from the germline V gene are MGHDK and SYGVNS. This CDR3 is built from 14 residues. The DNA of the CDR3 is TGTGCCAGCAGACCCAACAGGGAAGGTTCACCCCTCCACTTT. This encodes CASRPNREGSPLHF.

This clone was picked up a small number of times. The chain recombines TRBV7-2 with TRBJ2-3, with TRBD2 matching 11 bases. The germline V gene has CDR1 SGHTA and CDR2 FQGNSA. V shed 1 base and J 5 bases; nucleotides not matched to a gene: 8. This CDR3 is built from 17 residues. This chain's CDR3 is CASSLGISGGAVDTQYF. The CDR3 nucleotides are TGTGCCAGCAGCTTAGGCATTAGCGGGGGGGCGGTAGATACGCAGTATTTT.

The chain has TRBV11-3 and TRBJ1-1; no clear D. This CDR3 spans 13 amino acids. Germline V CDR1 and CDR2: SGHNT, YENEEA. V was pared by 5 bases and J by 5 bases, with 12 bases between. The CDR3 DNA reads TGTGCCAGCAGCCCGAGGCCCAATACTGAAGCTTTCTTT. Translated, it gives CASSPRPNTEAFF.

V usage is TRBV4-2 and J usage is TRBJ1-1, with 7 bases matching TRBD1. The germline V gene has CDR1 LGHNA and CDR2 YNFKEQ. V lost 3 bases to trimming and J lost 0 bases; unmatched junction nucleotides: 7. There are 16 residues in the CDR3. The CDR3, as DNA: TGTGCCAGCAGCCAGAACCCGGGACAGCTGAACACTGAAGCTTTCTTT. This codes for CASSQNPGQLNTEAFF.